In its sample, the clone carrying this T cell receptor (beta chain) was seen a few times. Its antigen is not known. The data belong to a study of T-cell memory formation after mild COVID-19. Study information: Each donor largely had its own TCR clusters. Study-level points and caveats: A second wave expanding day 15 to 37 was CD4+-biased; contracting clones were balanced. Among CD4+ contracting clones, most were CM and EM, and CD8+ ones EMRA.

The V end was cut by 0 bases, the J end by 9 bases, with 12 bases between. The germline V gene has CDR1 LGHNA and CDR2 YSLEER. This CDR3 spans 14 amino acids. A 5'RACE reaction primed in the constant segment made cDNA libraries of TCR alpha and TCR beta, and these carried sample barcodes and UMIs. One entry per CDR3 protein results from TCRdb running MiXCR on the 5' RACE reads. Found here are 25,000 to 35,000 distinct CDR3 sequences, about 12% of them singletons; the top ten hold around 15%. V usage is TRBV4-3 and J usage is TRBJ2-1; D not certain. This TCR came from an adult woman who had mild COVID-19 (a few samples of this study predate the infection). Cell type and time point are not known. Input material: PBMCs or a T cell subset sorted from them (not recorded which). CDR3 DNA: TGCGCCAGCAGCCAAGACCCGAGCGACCCTGAGCAGTTCTTC. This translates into CASSQDPSDPEQFF.